This T cell receptor beta chain was recorded in a study of T cell responses to AZD1222 COVID-19 vaccine (dated by TCRdb to about 2021). As for the study more broadly: TCR sequencing was performed for 233 trial participants, of whom about 210 were given two doses of AZD1222 and around 26 were given two doses of MenACWY control vaccine. Trial participants were enrolled by age into 18-55, 56-69 and 70-plus year subgroups, with around 140, 26 and 57 TCR-sequenced participants respectively. Overall study results and their limits: The whole spike protein was spanned by vaccine-associated CD4 TCRs, and dominant responses were seen in regions 160-218 and 743-854. Nearly half of unique spike-specific TCRs reportedly recognized epitopes outside regions mutated in the B.1.351 and B.1.1.7 variants. Only five to seven AZD1222 recipients were SARS-CoV-2 seropositive at baseline, limiting conclusions about previously exposed vaccinees. Because no day 14 peak-response samples were available, the repertoires could be characterized only after the peak T cell response. In the small 56-69-year group, the increase in depth fell short of significance, most likely because of low power. After two AZD1222 doses, spike-specific TCR breadth and depth were significantly higher than at day 0 and than in MenACWY recipients. Participants were mostly white British and included more females than males, and it was suggested by the authors that clonal diversity may have been underestimated.

The time point tag for this specimen amounts to: baseline before first vaccination. This specimen's treatment or condition label, per the study, means: meningococcal conjugate vaccine given as trial control. Vaccinee samples were obtained from the UK trials COV001 and COV002, which included a single-blind randomized controlled phase 2/3 trial of AZD1222 (ChAdOx1 nCoV-19) in healthy adults. For TCRbeta chain sequencing, PBMC samples from trial participants were taken at day 0 and at day 28 after the second dose. On this clone itself: Its specific antigen is unknown. The record has no base qualities; no much larger clone is one base away.

The CDR3 holds 13 amino acids from the cysteine to the phenylalanine. This entry keeps only the CDR3 DNA: 39 bases, framed from base 1. The germline V gene (reference sequence) gives CDR1 as LGHDT and CDR2 as YNNKEL. Here V drops 0 bases and J drops 12 bases, and the junction holds 5 bases not matched to any gene. The CDR3 regions of human TCRbeta chains were analyzed by immunosequencing. Per the source publication's procedure: Repertoire TCRs were checked for matches against a reference library of SARS-CoV-2-specific TCRs that had been generated using the MIRA antigen-specificity platform. Breadth was defined as the fraction of unique TCRs that were SARS-CoV-2-associated. Depth was defined as the fraction of total T cells that were SARS-CoV-2-associated. Using the MIRA data, each spike-specific TCR was mapped to the spike region that the TCR reacts to and placed in a CD4 or CD8 class. Log10-transformed breadth and depth values were compared by one-way ANOVA with Sidak's multiple comparisons tests. The table was pulled from immuneACCESS by TCRdb, which kept in-frame rearrangements only. Such tables lose some clones; where checked, under half of the loss comes from unresolved V genes, and the rest has no known cause. Clone size and V and J calls were adopted from that table, with D and trimming inferred from the DNA. In this sample the table shows 130,000 or so clones, 85% to 90% of which occur a single time. Together, the top ten hold around 10% of the sample.

The sample consisted of peripheral blood, taken on day 0 of MenACWY control vaccination. This chain is built from TRBV3-1 (or the pseudogene TRBV3-2) and TRBJ2-1, and 7 junctional nucleotides match TRBD2. The TCR was taken from an adult in good health. The DNA reads as follows: TGTGCCAGCAGCCAAGAGGGGGGGGATTCGCAGTTCTTC. The encoded protein is CASSQEGGDSQFF.